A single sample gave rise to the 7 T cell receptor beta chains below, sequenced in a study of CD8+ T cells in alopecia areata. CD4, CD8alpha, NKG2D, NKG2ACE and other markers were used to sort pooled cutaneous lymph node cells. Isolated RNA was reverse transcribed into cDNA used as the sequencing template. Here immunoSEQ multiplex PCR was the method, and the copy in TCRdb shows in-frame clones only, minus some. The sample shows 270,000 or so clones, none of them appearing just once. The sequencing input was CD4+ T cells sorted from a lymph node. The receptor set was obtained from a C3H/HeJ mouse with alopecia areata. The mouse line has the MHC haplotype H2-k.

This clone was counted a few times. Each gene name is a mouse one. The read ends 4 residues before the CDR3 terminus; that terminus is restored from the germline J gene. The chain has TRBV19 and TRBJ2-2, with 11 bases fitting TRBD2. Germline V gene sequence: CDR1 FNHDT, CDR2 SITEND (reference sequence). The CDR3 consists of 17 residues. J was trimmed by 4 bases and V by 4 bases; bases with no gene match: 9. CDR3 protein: CASSRTGGAWGTGQLYF. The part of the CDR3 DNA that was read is TGTGCCAGCAGTCGTACTGGGGGGGCGTGGGGCACCGGG. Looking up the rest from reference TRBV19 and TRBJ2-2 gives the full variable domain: GGIITQTPKFLIGQEGQKLTLKCQQNFNHDTMYWYRQDSGKGLRLIYYSITENDLQKGDLSEGYDASREKKSSFSLTVTSAQKNEMAVFLCASSRTGGAWGTGQLYFGEGSKLTVL.

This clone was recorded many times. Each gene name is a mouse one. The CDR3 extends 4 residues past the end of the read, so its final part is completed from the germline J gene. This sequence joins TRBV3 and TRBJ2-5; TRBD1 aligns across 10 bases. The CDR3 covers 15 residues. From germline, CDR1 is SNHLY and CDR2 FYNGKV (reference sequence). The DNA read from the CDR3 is TGTGCCAGCAGCCAGGGGACAGGGGCGAATGAC. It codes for CASSQGTGAND. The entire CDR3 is CASSQGTGANDTQYF.

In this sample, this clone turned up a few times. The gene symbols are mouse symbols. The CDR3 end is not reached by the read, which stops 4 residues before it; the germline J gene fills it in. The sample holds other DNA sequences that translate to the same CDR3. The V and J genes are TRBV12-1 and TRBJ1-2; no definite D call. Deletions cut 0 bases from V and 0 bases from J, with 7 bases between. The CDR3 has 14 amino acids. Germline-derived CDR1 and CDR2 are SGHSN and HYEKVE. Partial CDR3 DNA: TGTGCCAGCTCTCTCCAGCCAGCAAACTCC. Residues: CASSLQPANS. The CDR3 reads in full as CASSLQPANSDYTF.

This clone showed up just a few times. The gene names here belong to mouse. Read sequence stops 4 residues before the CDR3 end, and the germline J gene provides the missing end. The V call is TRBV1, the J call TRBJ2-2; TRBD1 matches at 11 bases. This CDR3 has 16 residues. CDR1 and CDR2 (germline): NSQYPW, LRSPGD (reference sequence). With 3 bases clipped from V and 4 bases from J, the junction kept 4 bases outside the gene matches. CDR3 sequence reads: CTCSALGTGGTGQLYF. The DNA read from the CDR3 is TGCACCTGCAGTGCCTTAGGGACAGGGGGCACCGGG. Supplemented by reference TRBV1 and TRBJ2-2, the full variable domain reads VTLLEQNPRWRLVPRGQAVNLRCILKNSQYPWMSWYQQDLQKQLQWLFTLRSPGDKEVKSLPGADYLATRVTDTELRLQVANMSQGRTLYCTCSALGTGGTGQLYFGEGSKLTVL.

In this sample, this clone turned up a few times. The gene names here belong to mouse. CDR3 sequence reads: CASRRGGLNYAEQFF. The DNA read from the CDR3 is TGTGCCAGCAGGAGAGGGGGCCTTAACTATGCT. The chain combines TRBV5 with TRBJ2-1; the D gene is possibly TRBD1 (7 bases). The CDR3 is cut off 4 residues early in the read; its end comes from the germline J gene. The CDR3 runs to 15 residues. The ends were cut back, 6 bases at V and 0 bases at J, with 12 bases in the middle. CDR1 and CDR2 from the germline V gene are LGHNA and YNLKQL (reference sequence).

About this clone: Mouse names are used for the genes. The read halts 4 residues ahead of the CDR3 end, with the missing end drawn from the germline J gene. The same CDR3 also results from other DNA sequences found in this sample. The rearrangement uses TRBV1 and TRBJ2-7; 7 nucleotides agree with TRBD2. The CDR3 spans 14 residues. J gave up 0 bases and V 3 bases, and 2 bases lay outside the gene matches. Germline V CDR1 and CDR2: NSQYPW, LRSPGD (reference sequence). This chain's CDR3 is CTCSAGGGSYEQYF. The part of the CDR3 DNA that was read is TGCACCTGCAGTGCGGGGGGGGGCTCCTAT.

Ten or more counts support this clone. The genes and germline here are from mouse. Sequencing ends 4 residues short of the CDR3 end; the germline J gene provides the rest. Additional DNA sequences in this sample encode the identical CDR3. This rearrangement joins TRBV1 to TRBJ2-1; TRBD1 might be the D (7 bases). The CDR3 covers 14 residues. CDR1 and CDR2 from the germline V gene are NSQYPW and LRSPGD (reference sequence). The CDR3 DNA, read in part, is TGCACCTGCAGTGCAGATCAGGGGGGAGCT. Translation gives CTCSADQGGA. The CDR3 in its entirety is CTCSADQGGAEQFF.